The present entry profiles one T cell receptor beta chain with its context. The germline V gene encodes CDR1 LGHNT and CDR2 FRNRAP. Trimming left V 4 bases short and J 2 bases short, with 20 bases between. The CDR3 runs 17 residues. This record comes from a study of blood T cell repertoires in COVID-19. Study information: Whether acute or convalescent, the COVID-19 samples came from the United States, Italy and Spain. PBMCs, B-cell-depleted T cells, or T cells provided the cDNA or gDNA that made up the material.

Original processing methods: By means of reference gene primer amplification, nucleated cell counts were estimated. The method was immunoSEQ multiplex PCR; TCRdb's version includes in-frame clones alone and lacks a portion of them. V and J calls plus clone size are reproduced from that table; the DNA served to infer D and trimming. Altogether over 250,000 clones are present, more than 75% being singletons, with the ten largest covering approximately 1.5%. The source of this sequence is a middle-aged woman who had recovered from COVID-19. V usage is TRBV12-5 and J usage is TRBJ1-1, with a tentative D call TRBD1 (6 bases). The sample was peripheral blood. The CDR3 region has the DNA TGTGCTAGTGGTTGGGGGGGAACAGGGATAGGAAACACTGAAGCTTTCTTT. It codes for CASGWGGTGIGNTEAFF.